This T cell receptor beta chain was observed in a study of T cells in localized non-small cell lung cancer. Study-wide points: Uninvolved adjacent lung had the highest recorded T cell clonality, with tumor below it.

This CDR3 has 16 residues. Germline CDR1 reads LGHNA; CDR2 reads YSLEER. After removal of 4 bases from V and 8 bases from J, the junction contained 12 bases not matched to a gene. Assay used: immunoSEQ multiplex PCR; TCRdb lists only in-frame clones, some missing. Found here are approximately 61,000 clones, roughly 85% of them singletons; the top ten hold less than 6%. A remark on this clone: Its cognate antigen is unknown.

This chain links TRBV4-3 with TRBJ2-2; 8 bases match TRBD2. This sequence was found in a woman aged 40 to 75 with stage I lung adenocarcinoma. Sample: peripheral blood, taken before any cancer treatment. In nucleotides, the CDR3 is TGCGCCAGCAGCCCATCTAGCCGGGGGGGCGAAGGGGAGCTGTTTTTT. This gives the protein CASSPSSRGGEGELFF.